This TCR beta chain was identified in a study of cytomegalovirus exposure and HLA in healthy donors. General study findings and limits: Cytomegalovirus association was listed for 164 TCR beta chains. Later, an analysis found that TCR clusters from the first cohort tended to co-occur in the roughly 110 validation repertoires. High specificity and sensitivity for cytomegalovirus status were reported for the classifier.

As regards this clone: Its specificity is not known.

There are 12 residues in the CDR3. Trimming took 4 bases from V and 5 from J, leaving 11 bases between them. Germline CDR1 reads GTSNPN; CDR2 reads SVGIG (reference sequence). Clones were sequenced by immunoSEQ multiplex PCR, and TCRdb holds only the in-frame ones, with some missing. The sample includes 200,000 to 250,000 clones, around 80% of them seen just once. The source of this sequence is a woman aged 25-40 years in good health and CMV-seropositive. This rearrangement joins TRBV30 to TRBJ2-5, with D possibly matching TRBD2 (5 bases). Sample: PBMCs. The CDR3 DNA reads TGTGCCTGGATGGGAGTCGGTGAGACCCAGTACTTC. Protein: CAWMGVGETQYF. Full variable domain (remainder filled in from reference TRBV30 and TRBJ2-5): SQTIHQWPATLVQPVGSPLSLECTVEGTSNPNLYWYRQAAGRGLQLLFYSVGIGQISSEVPQNLSASRPQDRQFILSSKKLLLSDSGFYLCAWMGVGETQYFGPGTRLLVL.